This T cell receptor (beta chain) emerged from a study of Graves' ophthalmopathy and Graves' hyperthyroidism. Across the whole study: Specimen type is peripheral blood, obtained at initial diagnosis before any treatment.

Trimming left V 5 bases short and J 9 bases short, with 5 bases between. The CDR3 extends over 9 amino acids. Germline-derived CDR1 and CDR2 are DFQATT and SNEGSKA (reference sequence). This clonotype was observed at least ten times. Its antigen is not identified. The sequenced template was RNA, covering the TCR beta CDR3 region. RT-PCR in the first round used HTBI primers; a second-round multiplex PCR followed. TCRdb itself ran the multiplex PCR reads through MiXCR, one entry per CDR3 protein. The sample has approximately 460,000 distinct CDR3 sequences, 13% to 15% seen once. Study outcomes and limitations: Using 13 signatures, a model distinguished ophthalmopathy from stable hyperthyroidism, reaching just under 90% sensitivity and 81.08% specificity.

The clonotype was recovered from a woman aged 30 to 39 with Graves' ophthalmopathy. The sample was blood. The rearrangement links TRBV20-1 to TRBJ1-5; D gene uncertain. The CDR3: CSAAWPQHF. The CDR3 nucleotides read TGCAGTGCTGCCTGGCCCCAGCATTTT.